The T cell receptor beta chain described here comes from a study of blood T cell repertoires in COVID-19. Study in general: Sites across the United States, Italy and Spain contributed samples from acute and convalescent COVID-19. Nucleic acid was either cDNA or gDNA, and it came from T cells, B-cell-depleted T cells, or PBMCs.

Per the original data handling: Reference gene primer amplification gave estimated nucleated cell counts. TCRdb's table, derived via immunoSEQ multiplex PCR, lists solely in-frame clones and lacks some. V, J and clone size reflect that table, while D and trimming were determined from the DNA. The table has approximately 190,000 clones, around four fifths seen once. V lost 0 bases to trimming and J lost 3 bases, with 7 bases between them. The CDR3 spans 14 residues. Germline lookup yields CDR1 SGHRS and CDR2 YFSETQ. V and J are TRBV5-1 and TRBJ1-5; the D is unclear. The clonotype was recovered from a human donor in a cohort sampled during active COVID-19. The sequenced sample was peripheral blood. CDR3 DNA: TGCGCCAGCAGCTTGGACAGCCTCAATCAGCCCCAGCATTTT. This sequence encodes CASSLDSLNQPQHF.